This entry is about one TCR beta chain. These data come from a study of blood T cell repertoires in COVID-19. V shed 4 bases and J 3 bases; nucleotides not matched to a gene: 5. Germline values: CDR1 SGHRS, CDR2 YFSETQ. The CDR3 extends over 14 amino acids. Some clones are missing from TCRdb's copy, which holds only in-frame ones; the method was immunoSEQ multiplex PCR. Seen here are about 160,000 clones, approximately 91% observed once, and the top ten hold about 2%. The specimen was peripheral blood. The TCR comes from a man in his late teens or twenties with acute or convalescent COVID-19. This chain joins TRBV5-1 and TRBJ2-3; TRBD1 matches at 7 bases. The CDR3 DNA reads as TGCGCCAGCAGCCAGGGGGAGAGAACAGATACGCAGTATTTT. Translation: CASSQGERTDTQYF.